Following are 5 T cell receptor beta chains from one sample sequenced in a study of cytomegalovirus exposure and HLA in healthy donors. With 60 Vbeta and 13 Jbeta primers, the PCR was carried out. TCRdb's table, derived via immunoSEQ multiplex PCR, lists solely in-frame clones and lacks some. The sample shows over 150,000 clones, about four fifths of them seen only once. The specimen was PBMCs. The source is a man aged 25-45 years in good health and CMV-seropositive.

This CDR3 reads CASSRTGAETQYF. The CDR3 DNA reads as TGTGCCAGTAGCCGGACAGGGGCAGAGACCCAGTACTTC. The chain recombines TRBV19 with TRBJ2-5; TRBD1 matches 9 bases. Germline trimming cut 6 bases from V and 4 bases from J; bases unmatched to any gene: 3. CDR1 and CDR2 from the germline V gene are LNHDA and SQIVND (reference sequence). The CDR3 sequence is 13 residues long.

This clone was detected only a few times. The V gene is TRBV7-9, the J gene TRBJ2-2, with D possibly matching TRBD2 (5 bases). Trimming pared 6 bases from V and 2 bases from J, leaving 16 bases between. Per the germline V gene, CDR1 is SEHNR and CDR2 is FQNEAQ (reference sequence). The CDR3 contains 16 residues. The CDR3 region is CASSSAGGLNTGELFF. The DNA for the CDR3 is TGTGCCAGCAGTTCCGCTGGCGGGCTAAACACCGGGGAGCTGTTTTTT. The full variable domain, completed using reference TRBV7-9 and TRBJ2-2, is DTGVSQNPRHKITKRGQNVTFRCDPISEHNRLYWYRQTLGQGPEFLTYFQNEAQLEKSRLLSDRFSAERPKGSFSTLEIQRTEQGDSAMYLCASSSAGGLNTGELFFGEGSRLTVL.

J is TRBJ1-3 and V is TRBV30; D is undetermined. V dropped 4 bases and J dropped 0 bases, with 16 bases sitting between them. The CDR3 runs 16 residues. The germline V gene has CDR1 GTSNPN and CDR2 SVGIG (reference sequence). The DNA of the CDR3 is TGTGCCTGGACCCCGGACTGGACCTTCTCTGGAAACACCATATATTTT. Residues: CAWTPDWTFSGNTIYF.

This clone was seen just once. The rearrangement joins TRBV4-3 to TRBJ2-7, with 7 bases lining up with TRBD1. The V gene end was trimmed by 4 bases and the J gene end by 4 bases; junction bases not matched to a gene: 13. The CDR3 has 16 amino acids. Germline CDR1 LGHNA, CDR2 YSLEER. The CDR3 nucleotides read TGCGCCAGCAGCCTTTCCGGGACAGCACATCGGTACGAGCAGTACTTC. It yields the protein CASSLSGTAHRYEQYF.

In the case of this clone: Distinct nucleotide sequences in the sample also encode this CDR3. V and J are TRBV7-9 and TRBJ2-5; D is perhaps TRBD2 (5 bases). Germline CDR1 SEHNR, CDR2 FQNEAQ (reference sequence). Trimming stripped 5 bases from V and 2 bases from J, with 12 bases between. This CDR3 contains 14 residues. The DNA of the CDR3 is TGTGCCAGCAGCCCCGGTTCGGGGCAAGAGACCCAGTACTTC. As protein: CASSPGSGQETQYF.